A single T cell receptor (beta chain) is shown here with its context. These data come from a study of shared clonotypes between healthy human individuals. Negatively enriched CD4+ T cells were divided by CD45RA into naive and memory. Genomic DNA of every subset was divided equally among multiple immunoSEQ plates. Method: immunoSEQ multiplex PCR; TCRdb's copy keeps in-frame clones and lacks some. The sample lists under 750,000 clones, approximately 77% seen once, with roughly 1.8% in the top ten. V shed 7 bases and J 1 base; nucleotides not matched to a gene: 7. The CDR3 contains 14 residues. Germline V gene data show CDR1 as MNHEY and CDR2 as SVGAGI.

The material sequenced was memory CD4+ T cells sorted from blood. Indicated subset: CD45RA-negative fraction. This rearrangement joins TRBV6-5 to TRBJ2-7, with TRBD1 matching over 7 bases. The TCR comes from a woman between 25 and 40 years old in good health. The CDR3 reads CASNKGAGSYEQYF. The CDR3 bases are TGTGCCAGCAATAAGGGGGCAGGGTCCTACGAGCAGTACTTC.